A single sample gave rise to the 12 T cell receptor beta chains below, sequenced in a study of post-analysis software for immune sequencing data. General study points: Compared with controls, patients had more of about 5 TRBV segments, including TRBV5-6, TRBV5-1 and TRBV20-1.

The antigens these receptors bind are not known. Unique-molecular-identifier-tagged TCR beta cDNA libraries were used. MiXCR, run by TCRdb on the PCR reads, gives a single entry per CDR3 protein. The table lists hundreds of thousands of distinct CDR3 sequences, roughly 58% of them singletons, with approximately 4.5% in the top ten. Material for sequencing was blood. These receptors all come from a girl aged 10 to 17 with multiple sclerosis.

Only a few counts were recorded for this clonotype. This chain connects TRBV12-3 or TRBV12-4 to TRBJ2-5; a weak D match, TRBD2 (6 bases). The V and J ends lost 5 bases and 4 bases respectively, with 20 bases between them. There are 16 residues in the CDR3. CDR3 coding DNA: TGTGCCAGCAGTATCAAGTGGGCTAGCGATGCAGAGACCCAGTACTTC. It specifies CASSIKWASDAETQYF.

The chain is built from TRBV9 and TRBJ1-2; the D gene is possibly TRBD1 (5 bases). The germline V gene encodes CDR1 SGDLS and CDR2 YYNGEE. The CDR3 extends over 14 amino acids. V shed 0 bases and J shed 4 bases, with 10 bases lying between them. The CDR3 here is CASSVAGGGYGYTF. Written as DNA, the CDR3 is TGTGCCAGCAGCGTAGCTGGCGGGGGCTATGGCTACACCTTC.

The chain combines TRBV5-1 with TRBJ1-2; D gene uncertain. V was clipped by 2 bases and J by 8 bases, with 13 bases between them. The CDR3 extends over 13 amino acids. Germline CDR1 is SGHRS and CDR2 is YFSETQ. CDR3 sequence (DNA): TGCGCCAGCAGCTTAGACAACCTATCAGGCTACACCTTC. This encodes CASSLDNLSGYTF.

The chain carries TRBV29-1 and TRBJ1-2, with D tentatively TRBD1 (5 bases). This CDR3 is 13 amino acids long. The germline V and J ends were trimmed by 6 bases and 4 bases, with 15 bases remaining between them. Germline V gene sequence: CDR1 SQVTM, CDR2 ANQGSEA. The CDR3 reads CSVLDSIFYGYTF. The CDR3 bases are TGCAGCGTCCTCGACAGTATCTTCTATGGCTACACCTTC.

This chain uses TRBV5-1 with TRBJ2-7, with 9 nucleotides matching TRBD1. The CDR3 has 15 residues. In germline, CDR1 is SGHRS, CDR2 YFSETQ. With 2 bases clipped from V and 2 bases from J, the junction kept 5 bases outside the gene matches. DNA of the CDR3: TGCGCCAGCAGCTTCGCGACAGGGGGACCCTACGAGCAGTACTTC. Translating it yields CASSFATGGPYEQYF.

This clonotype appeared once. V gene TRBV7-2 combines with J gene TRBJ2-5; 13 bases align to TRBD2. The J call may not be correct, given that the DNA end is closer to TRBJ2-7. This CDR3 region has 15 residues. The germline gives CDR1 SGHTA, CDR2 FQGNSA. The CDR3 DNA reads as TGTGCCAGCAGTCGGACTAGCGGGAGTGCCTACGAGCAGTACTTC. It specifies CASSRTSGSAYEQYF.

The rearrangement joins TRBV5-1 to TRBJ2-5; no firm D call. Germline CDR1 is SGHRS and CDR2 is YFSETQ. Trimming removed 3 bases at V and 2 bases at J, with 8 bases between. This CDR3 contains 13 residues. The CDR3 coding sequence is TGCGCCAGCAGCTGGAGCTGGCAAGAGACCCAGTACTTC. It encodes CASSWSWQETQYF.

The chain couples TRBV12-3 or TRBV12-4 to TRBJ2-3; D ambiguous. There are 15 residues in the CDR3. The V end lost 2 bases, the J end lost 0 bases, and 9 bases lay between the germline ends. CDR3 sequence: CASSLLGPSTDTQYF. The CDR3 nucleotides read TGTGCCAGCAGTTTACTAGGCCCTAGCACAGATACGCAGTATTTT.

V gene TRBV7-2 combines with J gene TRBJ1-5; D gene uncertain. This CDR3 has 15 amino acids. Germline V gene lookup returns CDR1 SGHTA and CDR2 FQGNSA. V gave up 0 bases and J gave up 3 bases, with 9 bases separating them. Here the CDR3 reads CASSLAVRHNQPQHF. In DNA, the CDR3 is TGTGCCAGCAGCTTAGCGGTCAGGCACAATCAGCCCCAGCATTTT.

V is TRBV20-1 and J is TRBJ2-5; D perhaps matches TRBD2 (5 bases). There are 12 residues in the CDR3. The germline V gene has CDR1 DFQATT and CDR2 SNEGSKA (reference sequence). V was shortened by 4 bases and J by 5 bases, with 11 bases between the two germline ends. This chain's CDR3 is CSATGSRETQYF. The CDR3 DNA follows: TGCAGTGCTACGGGGAGTAGGGAGACCCAGTACTTC.

The rearrangement uses TRBV6-5 and TRBJ2-7; 10 bases map to TRBD1. The J segment lost 2 bases and the V segment lost 6 bases, leaving 7 bases of the junction unmatched. Looked up from germline, CDR1 is MNHEY and CDR2 is SVGAGI. The length of the CDR3 is 15 residues. CDR3 DNA sequence: TGTGCCAGCAGGGGGGGGACAGGGGCAACCTACGAGCAGTACTTC. It codes for CASRGGTGATYEQYF.

The chain is built from TRBV6-4 and TRBJ2-7, with D tentatively TRBD2 (7 bases). The CDR3 length is 16 residues. The germline V and J ends were trimmed by 6 bases and 3 bases, with 21 bases remaining between them. CDR1 and CDR2 (germline): MRHNA, SNTAGT. This CDR3 is CASRQGSGDPLYEQYF. In DNA, the CDR3 is TGTGCCAGCAGACAGGGAAGCGGGGATCCCCTCTACGAGCAGTACTTC.